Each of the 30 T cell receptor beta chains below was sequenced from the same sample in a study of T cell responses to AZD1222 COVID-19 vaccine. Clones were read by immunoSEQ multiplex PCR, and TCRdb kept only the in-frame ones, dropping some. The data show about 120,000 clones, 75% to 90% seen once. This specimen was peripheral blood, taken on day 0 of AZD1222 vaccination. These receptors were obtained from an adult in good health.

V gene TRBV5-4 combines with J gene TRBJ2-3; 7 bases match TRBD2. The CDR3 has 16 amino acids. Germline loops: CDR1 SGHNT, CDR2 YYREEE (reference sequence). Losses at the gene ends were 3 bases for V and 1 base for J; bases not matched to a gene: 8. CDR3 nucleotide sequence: TGTGCCAGCAGCTCCCTCCAGAGCGGGGGCACAGATACGCAGTATTTT. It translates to CASSSLQSGGTDTQYF.

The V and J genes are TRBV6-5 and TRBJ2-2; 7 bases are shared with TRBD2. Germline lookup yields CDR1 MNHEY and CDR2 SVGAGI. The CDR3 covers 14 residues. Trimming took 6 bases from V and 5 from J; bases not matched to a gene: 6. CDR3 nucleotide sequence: TGTGCCAGCAGACCCTGGGGAGGGACCGGGGAGCTGTTTTTT. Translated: CASRPWGGTGELFF.

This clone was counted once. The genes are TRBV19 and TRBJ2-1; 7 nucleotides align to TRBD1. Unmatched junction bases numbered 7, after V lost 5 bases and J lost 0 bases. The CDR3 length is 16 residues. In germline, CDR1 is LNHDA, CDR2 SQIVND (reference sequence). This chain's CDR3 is CASSPDRAFSYNEQFF. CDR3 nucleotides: TGTGCCAGTAGTCCTGACAGGGCCTTCTCCTACAATGAGCAGTTCTTC.

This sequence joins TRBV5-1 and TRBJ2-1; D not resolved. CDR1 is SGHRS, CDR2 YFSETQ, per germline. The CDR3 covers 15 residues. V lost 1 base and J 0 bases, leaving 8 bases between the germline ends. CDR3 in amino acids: CASSLSASSYNEQFF. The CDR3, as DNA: TGCGCCAGCAGCTTGTCAGCGAGCTCCTACAATGAGCAGTTCTTC.

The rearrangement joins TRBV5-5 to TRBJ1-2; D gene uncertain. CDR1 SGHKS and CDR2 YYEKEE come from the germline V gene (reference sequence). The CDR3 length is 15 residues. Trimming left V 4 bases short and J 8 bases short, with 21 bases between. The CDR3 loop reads CASSPSVGTAGGYTF. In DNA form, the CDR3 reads TGTGCCAGCAGCCCTAGTGTGGGCACCGCTGGGGGCTACACCTTC.

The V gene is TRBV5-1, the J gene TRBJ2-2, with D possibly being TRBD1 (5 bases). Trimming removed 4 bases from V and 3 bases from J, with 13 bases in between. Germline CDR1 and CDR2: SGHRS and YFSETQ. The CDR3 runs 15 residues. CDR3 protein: CASSKTETDTGELFF. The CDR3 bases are TGCGCCAGCAGCAAGACAGAAACCGACACCGGGGAGCTGTTTTTT.

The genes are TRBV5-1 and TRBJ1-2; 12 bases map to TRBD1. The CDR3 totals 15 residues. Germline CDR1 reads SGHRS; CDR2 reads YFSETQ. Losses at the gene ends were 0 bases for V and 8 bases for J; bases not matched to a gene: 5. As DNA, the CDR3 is TGCGCCAGCAGCTTGGCCTGGGACAGGGGGCAAGGCTACACCTTC. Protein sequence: CASSLAWDRGQGYTF.

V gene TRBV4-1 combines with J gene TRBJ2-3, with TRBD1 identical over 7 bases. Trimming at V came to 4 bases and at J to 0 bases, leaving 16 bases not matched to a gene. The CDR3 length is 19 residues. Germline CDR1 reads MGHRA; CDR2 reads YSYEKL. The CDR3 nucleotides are TGCGCCAGCAGCCCATACCCGAGGGGGCCTCGAAAAAGCACAGATACGCAGTATTTT. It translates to CASSPYPRGPRKSTDTQYF.

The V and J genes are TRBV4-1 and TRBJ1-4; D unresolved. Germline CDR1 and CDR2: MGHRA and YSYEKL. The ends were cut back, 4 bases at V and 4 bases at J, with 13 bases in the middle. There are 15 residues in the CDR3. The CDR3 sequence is CASSPIGRINEKLFF. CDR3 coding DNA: TGCGCCAGCAGCCCCATCGGACGGATTAATGAAAAACTGTTTTTT.

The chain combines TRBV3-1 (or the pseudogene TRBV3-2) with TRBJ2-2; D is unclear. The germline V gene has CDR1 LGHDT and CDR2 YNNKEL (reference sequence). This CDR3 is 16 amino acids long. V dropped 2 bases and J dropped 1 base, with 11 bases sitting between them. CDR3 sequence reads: CASSQRTAMNTGELFF. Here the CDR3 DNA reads TGTGCCAGCAGCCAACGTACAGCGATGAACACCGGGGAGCTGTTTTTT.

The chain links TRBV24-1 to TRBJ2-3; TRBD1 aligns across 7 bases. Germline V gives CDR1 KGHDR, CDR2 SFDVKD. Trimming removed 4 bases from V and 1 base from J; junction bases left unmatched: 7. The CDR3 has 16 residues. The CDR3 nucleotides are TGTGCCACCAGTGACCCTCGACAGGGTGGCACAGATACGCAGTATTTT. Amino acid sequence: CATSDPRQGGTDTQYF.

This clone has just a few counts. CDR3 sequence reads: CASSTAPAYNEQFF. The CDR3 DNA reads TGTGCCAGCAGCACAGCACCCGCCTACAATGAGCAGTTCTTC. The chain couples TRBV7-9 to TRBJ2-1; D gene uncertain. Germline V gives CDR1 SEHNR, CDR2 FQNEAQ (reference sequence). Trimming left V 5 bases short and J 2 bases short, with 10 bases between. The CDR3 loop spans 14 amino acids.

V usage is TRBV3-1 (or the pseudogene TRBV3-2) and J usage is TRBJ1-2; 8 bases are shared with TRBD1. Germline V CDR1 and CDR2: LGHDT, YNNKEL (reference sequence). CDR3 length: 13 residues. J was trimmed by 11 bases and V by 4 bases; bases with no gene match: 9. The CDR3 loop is CASSPGGDRKYTF. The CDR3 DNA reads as TGTGCCAGCAGCCCCGGGGGGGACAGGAAGTACACCTTC.

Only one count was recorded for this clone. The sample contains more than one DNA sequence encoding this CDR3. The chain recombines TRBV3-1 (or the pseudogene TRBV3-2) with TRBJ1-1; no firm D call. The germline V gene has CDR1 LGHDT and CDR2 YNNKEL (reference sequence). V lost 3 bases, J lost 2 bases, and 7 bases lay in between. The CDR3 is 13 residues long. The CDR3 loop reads CASSQVLNTEAFF. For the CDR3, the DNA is TGTGCCAGCAGCCAGGTCTTAAACACTGAAGCTTTCTTT.

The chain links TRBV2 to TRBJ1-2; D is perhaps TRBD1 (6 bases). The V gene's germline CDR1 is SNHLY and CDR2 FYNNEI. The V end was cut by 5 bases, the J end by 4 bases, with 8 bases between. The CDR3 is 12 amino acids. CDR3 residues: CASSTGLYGYTF. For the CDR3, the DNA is TGTGCCAGCAGTACAGGGCTCTATGGCTACACCTTC.

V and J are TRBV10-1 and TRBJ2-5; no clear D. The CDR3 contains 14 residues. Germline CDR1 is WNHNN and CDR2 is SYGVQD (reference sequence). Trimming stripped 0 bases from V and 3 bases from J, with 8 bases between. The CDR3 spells CASSESKLEETQYF. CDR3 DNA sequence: TGCGCCAGCAGTGAGTCCAAGCTTGAAGAGACCCAGTACTTC.

The CDR3, as DNA: TGTGCCAGCAGTCAACTTGGGACTAATGAAAAACTGTTTTTT. It encodes CASSQLGTNEKLFF. The chain links TRBV28 to TRBJ1-4; no clear D. Germline CDR1 and CDR2: MDHEN and SYDVKM. V shed 5 bases and J shed 2 bases, with 9 bases lying between them. The CDR3 covers 14 residues.

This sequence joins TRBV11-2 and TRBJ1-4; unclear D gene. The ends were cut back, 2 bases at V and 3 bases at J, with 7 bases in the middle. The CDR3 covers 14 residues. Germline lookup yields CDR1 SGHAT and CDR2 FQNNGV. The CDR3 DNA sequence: TGTGCCAGCAGCTTAATGGCCTCTAATGAAAAACTGTTTTTT. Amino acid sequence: CASSLMASNEKLFF.

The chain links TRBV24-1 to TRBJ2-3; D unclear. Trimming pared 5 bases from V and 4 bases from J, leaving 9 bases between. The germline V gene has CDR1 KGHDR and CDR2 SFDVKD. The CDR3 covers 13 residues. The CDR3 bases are TGTGCCACCAGTGGTCTCGACCCAGATACGCAGTATTTT. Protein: CATSGLDPDTQYF.

The CDR3 protein is CASSTLTVNTEAFF. DNA of the CDR3: TGCGCCAGCAGCACCTTGACGGTCAACACTGAAGCTTTCTTT. The chain carries TRBV5-1 and TRBJ1-1; D gene uncertain. This CDR3 spans 14 amino acids. V lost 4 bases to trimming and J lost 2 bases, with 12 bases between them. Germline values: CDR1 SGHRS, CDR2 YFSETQ. The full variable domain, rest sourced from reference TRBV5-1 and TRBJ1-1, is KAGVTQTPRYLIKTRGQQVTLSCSPISGHRSVSWYQQTPGQGLQFLFEYFSETQRNKGNFPGRFSGRQFSNSRSEMNVSTLELGDSALYLCASSTLTVNTEAFFGQGTRLTVV.

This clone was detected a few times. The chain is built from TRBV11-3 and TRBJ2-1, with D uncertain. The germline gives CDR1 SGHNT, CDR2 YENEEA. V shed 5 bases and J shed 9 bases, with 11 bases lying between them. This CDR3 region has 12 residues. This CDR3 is CASSRSGTEQFF. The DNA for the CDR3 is TGTGCCAGCAGCCGTTCCGGCACTGAGCAGTTCTTC.

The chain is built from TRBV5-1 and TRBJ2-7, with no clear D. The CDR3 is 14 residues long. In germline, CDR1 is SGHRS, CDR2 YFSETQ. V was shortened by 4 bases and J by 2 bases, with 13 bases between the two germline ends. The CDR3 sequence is CASSPDPTPYEQYF. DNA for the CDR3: TGCGCCAGCAGCCCCGACCCGACTCCCTACGAGCAGTACTTC. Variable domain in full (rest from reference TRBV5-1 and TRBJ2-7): KAGVTQTPRYLIKTRGQQVTLSCSPISGHRSVSWYQQTPGQGLQFLFEYFSETQRNKGNFPGRFSGRQFSNSRSEMNVSTLELGDSALYLCASSPDPTPYEQYFGPGTRLTVT.

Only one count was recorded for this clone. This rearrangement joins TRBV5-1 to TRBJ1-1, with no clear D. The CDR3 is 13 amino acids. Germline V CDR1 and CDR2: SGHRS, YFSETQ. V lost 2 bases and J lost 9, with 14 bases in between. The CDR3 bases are TGCGCCAGCAGCTTTCGGGCAGACGAGAAAGCTTTCTTT. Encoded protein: CASSFRADEKAFF.

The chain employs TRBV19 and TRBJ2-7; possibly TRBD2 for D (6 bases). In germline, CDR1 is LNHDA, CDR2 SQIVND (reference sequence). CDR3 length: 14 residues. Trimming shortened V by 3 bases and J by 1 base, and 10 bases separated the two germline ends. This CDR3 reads CASSMAGGSYEQYF. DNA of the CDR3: TGTGCCAGTAGTATGGCAGGAGGGTCCTACGAGCAGTACTTC.

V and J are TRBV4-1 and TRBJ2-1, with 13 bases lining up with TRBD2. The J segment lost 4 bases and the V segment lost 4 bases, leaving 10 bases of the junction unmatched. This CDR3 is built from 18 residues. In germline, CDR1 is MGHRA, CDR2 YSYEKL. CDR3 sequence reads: CASSPSSGTSGVYNEQFF. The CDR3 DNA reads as TGCGCCAGCAGCCCCTCTTCCGGGACTAGCGGGGTTTACAATGAGCAGTTCTTC.

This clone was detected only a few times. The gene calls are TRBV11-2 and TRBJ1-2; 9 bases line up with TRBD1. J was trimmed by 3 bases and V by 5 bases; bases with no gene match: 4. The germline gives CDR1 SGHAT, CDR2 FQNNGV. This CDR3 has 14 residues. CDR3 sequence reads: CASSRGQGHYGYTF. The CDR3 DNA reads TGTGCCAGCAGCCGGGGACAGGGCCACTATGGCTACACCTTC. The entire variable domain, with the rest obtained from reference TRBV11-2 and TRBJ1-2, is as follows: EAGVAQSPRYKIIEKRQSVAFWCNPISGHATLYWYQQILGQGPKLLIQFQNNGVVDDSQLPKDRFSAERLKGVDSTLKIQPAKLEDSAVYLCASSRGQGHYGYTFGSGTRLTVV.

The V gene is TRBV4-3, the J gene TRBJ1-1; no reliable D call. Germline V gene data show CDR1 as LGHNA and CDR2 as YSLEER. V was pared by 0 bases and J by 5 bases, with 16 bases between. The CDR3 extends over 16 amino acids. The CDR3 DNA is TGCGCCAGCAGCCAAGATCTTATCCCGGGGAGGACTGAAGCTTTCTTT. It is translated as CASSQDLIPGRTEAFF.

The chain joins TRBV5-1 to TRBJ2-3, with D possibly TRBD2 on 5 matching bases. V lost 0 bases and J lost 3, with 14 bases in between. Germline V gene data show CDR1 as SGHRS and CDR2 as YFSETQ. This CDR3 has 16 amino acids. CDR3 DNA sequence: TGCGCCAGCAGCTTGGGGGTTAGCGAGAGAACAGATACGCAGTATTTT. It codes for CASSLGVSERTDTQYF.

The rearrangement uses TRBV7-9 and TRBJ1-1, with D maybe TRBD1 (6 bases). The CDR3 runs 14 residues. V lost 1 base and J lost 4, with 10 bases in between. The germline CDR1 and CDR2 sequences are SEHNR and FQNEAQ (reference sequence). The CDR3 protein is CASSLEPGVTEAFF. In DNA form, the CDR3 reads TGTGCCAGCAGCTTAGAACCAGGGGTCACTGAAGCTTTCTTT.

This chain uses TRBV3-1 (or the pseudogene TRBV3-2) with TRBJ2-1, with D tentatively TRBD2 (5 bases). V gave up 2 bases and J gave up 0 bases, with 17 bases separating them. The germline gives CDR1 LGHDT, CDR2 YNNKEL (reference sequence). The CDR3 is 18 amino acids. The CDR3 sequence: CASSQRDWRRSSYNEQFF. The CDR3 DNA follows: TGTGCCAGCAGCCAAAGGGATTGGAGGCGAAGCTCCTACAATGAGCAGTTCTTC.